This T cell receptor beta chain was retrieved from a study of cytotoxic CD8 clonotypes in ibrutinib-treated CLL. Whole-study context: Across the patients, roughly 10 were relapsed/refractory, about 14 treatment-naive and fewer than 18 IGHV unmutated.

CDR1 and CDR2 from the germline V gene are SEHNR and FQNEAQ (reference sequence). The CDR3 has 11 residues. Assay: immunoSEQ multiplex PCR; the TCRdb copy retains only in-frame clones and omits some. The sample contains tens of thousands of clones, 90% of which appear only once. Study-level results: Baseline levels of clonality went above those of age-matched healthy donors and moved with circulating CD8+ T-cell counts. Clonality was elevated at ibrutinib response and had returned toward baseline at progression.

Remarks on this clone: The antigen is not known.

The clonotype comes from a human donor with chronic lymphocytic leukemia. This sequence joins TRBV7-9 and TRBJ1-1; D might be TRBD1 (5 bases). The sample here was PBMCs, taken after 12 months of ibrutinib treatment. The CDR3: CAGSGRTEAFF. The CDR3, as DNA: TGTGCGGGGTCAGGGCGGACTGAAGCTTTCTTT.